This TCR beta chain stems from a study of cytomegalovirus exposure and HLA in healthy donors. Study findings and constraints: Beyond CMV serostatus, there was no information to go on about immune exposure. Earlier analysis yielded a pattern in which most TCR beta V segments were productive about 90% or about 30% of the time. Rare TCR sequences dominated, though some public TCRs recurred in many donors. In a later analysis, across HLA loci, associated TCR counts were highest for DRB1, lowest for HLA-C.

In the case of this clone: What it binds is unknown.

The CDR3 loop spans 15 amino acids. In germline, CDR1 is LNHDA, CDR2 SQIVND (reference sequence). Germline trimming cut 3 bases from V and 5 bases from J; bases unmatched to any gene: 7. The PCR contained 60 Vbeta and 13 Jbeta primers. Sequenced by immunoSEQ multiplex PCR; TCRdb stores in-frame clones only, minus some. The table counts tens of thousands of clones; roughly an eighth lies in the top ten. V gene TRBV19 combines with J gene TRBJ1-5; 7 bases align to TRBD1. The specimen sequenced was PBMCs. The origin of this receptor is a woman aged 55-69 years in good health and CMV-seropositive. The CDR3, as DNA: TGTGCCAGTAGTATTGAACAGGGGAATTATCAGCCCCAGCATTTT. Residues: CASSIEQGNYQPQHF. Together with reference TRBV19 and TRBJ1-5, the CDR3 gives the full variable domain: DGGITQSPKYLFRKEGQNVTLSCEQNLNHDAMYWYRQDPGQGLRLIYYSQIVNDFQKGDIAEGYSVSREKKESFPLTVTSAQKNPTAFYLCASSIEQGNYQPQHFGDGTRLSIL.